This is a list of T cell receptor beta chains from one sample in a study of spatial heterogeneity in lung cancer. Using its own MiXCR run on the 5' RACE reads, TCRdb lists one record per CDR3 protein. In the table there are about 5,100 distinct CDR3 sequences, 6.5% to 8.5% of which are singletons. The sample consisted of lung tumor tissue, taken at surgery. These receptor sequences come from a female donor with early-stage non-small cell lung cancer. The CDR3 runs from the conserved cysteine through the conserved F or W. Each record gives: D gene, clone size, V gene, J gene, CDR3 DNA, CDR3 protein. A D gene is named only where the DNA matches it firmly. Clone size is given for some rows only: seen once, a few or many times, or a class if the clone is expanded.

d_call: NA; clone_size: many; v_call: TRBV18; j_call: TRBJ2-7; cdr3_nt: TGTGCCAGCTCACCGAGTACGGACTACGAGCAGTACTTC; cdr3_aa: CASSPSTDYEQYF
d_call: NA; clone_size: NA; v_call: TRBV4-3; j_call: TRBJ2-3; cdr3_nt: TGCGCCAGCAGCCCCTCCAGCACAGATACGCAGTATTTT; cdr3_aa: CASSPSSTDTQYF
d_call: NA; clone_size: few; v_call: TRBV20-1; j_call: TRBJ1-1; cdr3_nt: TGCAGTGTCCTGACAGTCGAAGCTTTCTTT; cdr3_aa: CSVLTVEAFF
d_call: NA; clone_size: NA; v_call: TRBV4-2; j_call: TRBJ2-3; cdr3_nt: TGTGCCAGCAGCCAAGGCCTAGCGACAGATACGCAGTATTTT; cdr3_aa: CASSQGLATDTQYF
d_call: NA; clone_size: large; v_call: TRBV4-1; j_call: TRBJ2-1; cdr3_nt: TGCGCCAGCAGCGGGACAGAGCAGTTCTTC; cdr3_aa: CASSGTEQFF
d_call: NA; clone_size: medium-sized; v_call: TRBV28; j_call: TRBJ2-7; cdr3_nt: TGTGCCAGCAGACCCGAAGGCAGGGGCTCCTACGAGCAGTACTTC; cdr3_aa: CASRPEGRGSYEQYF
d_call: TRBD1; clone_size: many; v_call: TRBV20-1; j_call: TRBJ1-2; cdr3_nt: TGCAGTGCTGAGACAGGGGCCGCCTGGGGCTACACCTTC; cdr3_aa: CSAETGAAWGYTF
d_call: NA; clone_size: medium-sized; v_call: TRBV5-4; j_call: TRBJ1-2; cdr3_nt: TGTGCCAGCAGCCCCTCCAGAGCTAACTATGGCTACACCTTC; cdr3_aa: CASSPSRANYGYTF
d_call: TRBD1; clone_size: medium-sized; v_call: TRBV19; j_call: TRBJ2-2; cdr3_nt: TGTGCCGCACAGGGGTCCAACACCGGGGAGCTGTTTTTT; cdr3_aa: CAAQGSNTGELFF
d_call: NA; clone_size: many; v_call: TRBV4-1; j_call: TRBJ2-7; cdr3_nt: TGCGCCAGCAGCCAAGAGCGCTTCTACGAGCAGTACTTC; cdr3_aa: CASSQERFYEQYF
d_call: NA; clone_size: medium-sized; v_call: TRBV30; j_call: TRBJ1-6; cdr3_nt: TGTGCCTGGAACAGGGCAGATAATTCACCCCTCCACTTT; cdr3_aa: CAWNRADNSPLHF
d_call: NA; clone_size: NA; v_call: TRBV4-1; j_call: TRBJ2-3; cdr3_nt: TGCGCCAGCAGCCTGGAAAGGGGGCGGGAAAGCACAGATACGCAGTATTTT; cdr3_aa: CASSLERGRESTDTQYF
d_call: TRBD2; clone_size: medium-sized; v_call: TRBV7-8; j_call: TRBJ2-7; cdr3_nt: TGTGCCAGCAGCGTACTAGCGGGACGATACGAGCAGTACTTC; cdr3_aa: CASSVLAGRYEQYF
d_call: NA; clone_size: NA; v_call: TRBV11-2; j_call: TRBJ1-3; cdr3_nt: TGTGCCAGCAGCCCAGGGACTGGCATAAACACCATATATTTT; cdr3_aa: CASSPGTGINTIYF
d_call: TRBD1; clone_size: medium-sized; v_call: TRBV7-3; j_call: TRBJ2-1; cdr3_nt: TGTGCCAGCAGTTTGGTCCCGGGACAGCCCGACAATGAGCAGTTCTTC; cdr3_aa: CASSLVPGQPDNEQFF
d_call: NA; clone_size: medium-sized; v_call: TRBV12-3/TRBV12-4; j_call: TRBJ1-5; cdr3_nt: TGTGCCAGCAGTTCCAGTGATGGCAATCAGCCCCAGCATTTT; cdr3_aa: CASSSSDGNQPQHF
d_call: TRBD1; clone_size: many; v_call: TRBV7-2; j_call: TRBJ2-3; cdr3_nt: TGTGCCAGCTCTGGGGGACAGTACACAGATACGCAGTATTTT; cdr3_aa: CASSGGQYTDTQYF
d_call: TRBD1; clone_size: many; v_call: TRBV7-2; j_call: TRBJ1-5; cdr3_nt: TGTGCCAGCAGCTTAGCATCACAGGGGTCTCAGCATTTT; cdr3_aa: CASSLASQGSQHF
d_call: NA; clone_size: medium-sized; v_call: TRBV18; j_call: TRBJ1-2; cdr3_nt: TGTGCCAGCTCCCCCAGGTCGGACCTTAGTGACTATGGCTACACCTTC; cdr3_aa: CASSPRSDLSDYGYTF
d_call: TRBD1; clone_size: many; v_call: TRBV18; j_call: TRBJ2-7; cdr3_nt: TGTGCCAGCTCACCGGTCGCAGGGGGCGAGCAGTACTTC; cdr3_aa: CASSPVAGGEQYF
d_call: NA; clone_size: NA; v_call: TRBV9; j_call: TRBJ2-7; cdr3_nt: TGTGCCAGCAGCGTAGTCCCAGGGTCCTACGAGCAGTACTTC; cdr3_aa: CASSVVPGSYEQYF
d_call: NA; clone_size: NA; v_call: TRBV24-1; j_call: TRBJ2-2; cdr3_nt: TGTGCCACCAGTGTAGGCGTCGGGAACACCGGGGAGCTGTTTTTT; cdr3_aa: CATSVGVGNTGELFF
d_call: NA; clone_size: many; v_call: TRBV7-6; j_call: TRBJ2-5; cdr3_nt: TGTGCCAGCAGCTTAGCCGTGACAGCCCAAGAGACCCAGTACTTC; cdr3_aa: CASSLAVTAQETQYF
d_call: NA; clone_size: many; v_call: TRBV7-7; j_call: TRBJ2-2; cdr3_nt: TGTGCCAGCAGCTTAGTTTATGCCGGGGAGCTGTTTTTT; cdr3_aa: CASSLVYAGELFF
d_call: NA; clone_size: many; v_call: TRBV4-3; j_call: TRBJ2-3; cdr3_nt: TGCGCCAGCAGCCAGGGGTATTCAACAGATACGCAGTATTTT; cdr3_aa: CASSQGYSTDTQYF
d_call: NA; clone_size: many; v_call: TRBV7-9; j_call: TRBJ2-1; cdr3_nt: TGTGCCAGCAGCTTCCAAGCGGGCGCAGGGTCCTACAATGAGCAGTTCTTC; cdr3_aa: CASSFQAGAGSYNEQFF
d_call: TRBD1; clone_size: NA; v_call: TRBV28; j_call: TRBJ1-1; cdr3_nt: TGTGCCAGCCAGCTTTCCGGGACAGGAGAAGCTTTCTTT; cdr3_aa: CASQLSGTGEAFF
d_call: NA; clone_size: NA; v_call: TRBV10-3; j_call: TRBJ1-1; cdr3_nt: TGTGCCATCAGTCGCGACGGACACCAGAACACTGAAGCTTTCTTT; cdr3_aa: CAISRDGHQNTEAFF
d_call: NA; clone_size: many; v_call: TRBV7-9; j_call: TRBJ1-5; cdr3_nt: TGTGCCAGCAGCCTATTCCGTTTTGGGGCGGATCAGCCCCAGCATTTT; cdr3_aa: CASSLFRFGADQPQHF
d_call: TRBD1; clone_size: medium-sized; v_call: TRBV15; j_call: TRBJ2-5; cdr3_nt: TGTGCCACCAGCAGAGGAGGGGGCACAAAGACCCAGTACTTC; cdr3_aa: CATSRGGGTKTQYF
d_call: TRBD2; clone_size: medium-sized; v_call: TRBV6-2/TRBV6-3; j_call: TRBJ2-5; cdr3_nt: TGTGCCAGCAGCCGCGCCGGGGGGAAGACCCAGTACTTC; cdr3_aa: CASSRAGGKTQYF
d_call: NA; clone_size: medium-sized; v_call: TRBV21-1; j_call: TRBJ2-2; cdr3_nt: TGTGCCAGCAGCAAATCGTCCGGGGATAGGAACACCGGGGAGCTGTTTTTT; cdr3_aa: CASSKSSGDRNTGELFF
d_call: NA; clone_size: medium-sized; v_call: TRBV6-6; j_call: TRBJ1-1; cdr3_nt: TGTGCCTGCCTGCAGGGAGGAACTGAAGCTTTCTTT; cdr3_aa: CACLQGGTEAFF
d_call: TRBD2; clone_size: few; v_call: TRBV7-9; j_call: TRBJ2-5; cdr3_nt: TGTGCCAGCAGCCTTGGACTAGCGGGGCCCCGGGAGACCCAGTACTTC; cdr3_aa: CASSLGLAGPRETQYF
d_call: NA; clone_size: many; v_call: TRBV10-3; j_call: TRBJ2-2; cdr3_nt: TGTGCCATCAGTGGGACGGAGAACACCGGGGAGCTGTTTTTT; cdr3_aa: CAISGTENTGELFF
d_call: NA; clone_size: NA; v_call: TRBV7-3; j_call: TRBJ2-3; cdr3_nt: TGTGCCAGCAGCTCAGAGACGGCAGATACGCAGTATTTT; cdr3_aa: CASSSETADTQYF
d_call: NA; clone_size: NA; v_call: TRBV7-2; j_call: TRBJ1-3; cdr3_nt: TGTGCCAGCAGCTTTTCTAGGGGCCAGAGGGGAAACACCATATATTTT; cdr3_aa: CASSFSRGQRGNTIYF
d_call: NA; clone_size: medium-sized; v_call: TRBV6-5; j_call: TRBJ1-4; cdr3_nt: TGTGCCAGCAGTCCGACTTCAACTAATGAAAAACTGTTTTTT; cdr3_aa: CASSPTSTNEKLFF
d_call: NA; clone_size: NA; v_call: TRBV7-9; j_call: TRBJ2-1; cdr3_nt: TGTGCCAGCAGCTTGGGTCTGGATCCAGCCTACAATGAGCAGTTCTTC; cdr3_aa: CASSLGLDPAYNEQFF
d_call: NA; clone_size: medium-sized; v_call: TRBV7-2; j_call: TRBJ1-4; cdr3_nt: TGTGCCAGCAGCCCCGGACAGTCTTATGAAAAACTGTTTTTT; cdr3_aa: CASSPGQSYEKLFF
d_call: TRBD2; clone_size: medium-sized; v_call: TRBV3-1; j_call: TRBJ2-7; cdr3_nt: TGTGCCAGCAGCCGCCTACTAGCGGGAGGGAACGAGCAGTACTTC; cdr3_aa: CASSRLLAGGNEQYF
d_call: TRBD1; clone_size: many; v_call: TRBV29-1; j_call: TRBJ1-2; cdr3_nt: TGCAGCGTTGAAGGGACAGGGGGCGGTGGCTACACCTTC; cdr3_aa: CSVEGTGGGGYTF
d_call: NA; clone_size: medium-sized; v_call: TRBV27; j_call: TRBJ1-2; cdr3_nt: TGTGCCAGCAGTTTAGAGGGGCTAGGGTTCTATGGCTACACCTTC; cdr3_aa: CASSLEGLGFYGYTF
d_call: TRBD2; clone_size: hyperexpanded; v_call: TRBV9; j_call: TRBJ2-3; cdr3_nt: TGTGCCAGCAGCCCGGGGACTAGCGGAAGCACAGATACGCAGTATTTT; cdr3_aa: CASSPGTSGSTDTQYF
d_call: NA; clone_size: medium-sized; v_call: TRBV7-3; j_call: TRBJ2-5; cdr3_nt: TGTGCCAGCAGCTTAATGGGGGTGGGAGAGACCCAGTACTTC; cdr3_aa: CASSLMGVGETQYF
d_call: NA; clone_size: medium-sized; v_call: TRBV20-1; j_call: TRBJ2-1; cdr3_nt: TGCAGTGCTAGAACCGGGACTTTCAATGAGCAGTTCTTC; cdr3_aa: CSARTGTFNEQFF
d_call: NA; clone_size: medium-sized; v_call: TRBV7-9; j_call: TRBJ1-5; cdr3_nt: TGTGCCAGCAGCTTGGGGGATCAGCCCCAGCATTTT; cdr3_aa: CASSLGDQPQHF
d_call: NA; clone_size: medium-sized; v_call: TRBV3-1; j_call: TRBJ1-2; cdr3_nt: TGTGCCAGCAGCGCCGGGGCAAGCTTACCCCACTATGGCTACACCTTC; cdr3_aa: CASSAGASLPHYGYTF